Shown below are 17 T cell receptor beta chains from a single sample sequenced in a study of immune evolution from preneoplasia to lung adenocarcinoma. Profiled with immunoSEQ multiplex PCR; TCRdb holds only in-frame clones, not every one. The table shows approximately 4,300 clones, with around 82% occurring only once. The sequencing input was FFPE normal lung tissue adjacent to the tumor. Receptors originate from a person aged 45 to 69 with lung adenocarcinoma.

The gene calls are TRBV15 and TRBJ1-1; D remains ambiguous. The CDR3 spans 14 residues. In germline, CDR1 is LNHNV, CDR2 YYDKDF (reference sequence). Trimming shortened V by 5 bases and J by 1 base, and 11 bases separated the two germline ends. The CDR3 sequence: CATSPTYQNTEAFF. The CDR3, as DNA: TGTGCCACCAGCCCGACTTACCAGAACACTGAAGCTTTCTTT. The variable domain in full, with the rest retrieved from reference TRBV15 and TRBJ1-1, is DAMVIQNPRYQVTQFGKPVTLSCSQTLNHNVMYWYQQKSSQAPKLLFHYYDKDFNNEADTPDNFQSRRPNTSFCFLDIRSPGLGDTAMYLCATSPTYQNTEAFFGQGTRLTVV.

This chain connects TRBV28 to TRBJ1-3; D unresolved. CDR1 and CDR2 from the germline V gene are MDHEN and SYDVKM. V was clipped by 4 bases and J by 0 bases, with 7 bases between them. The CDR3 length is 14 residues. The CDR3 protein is CASSSRVSGNTIYF. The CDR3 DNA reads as TGTGCCAGCAGTTCCCGCGTCTCTGGAAACACCATATATTTT.

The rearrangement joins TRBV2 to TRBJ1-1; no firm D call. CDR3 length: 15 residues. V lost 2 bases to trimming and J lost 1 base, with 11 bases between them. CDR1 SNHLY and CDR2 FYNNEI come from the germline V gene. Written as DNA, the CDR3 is TGTGCCAGCAGTGAATTACGGGGAGCGAACACTGAAGCTTTCTTT. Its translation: CASSELRGANTEAFF.

The CDR3 DNA sequence: TGTGCCAGCAGTGGCTCTGGGGCCAACGTCCTGACTTTC. Translated, it gives CASSGSGANVLTF. The V gene is TRBV6-1, the J gene TRBJ2-6; no firm D call. V was shortened by 4 bases and J by 0 bases, with 1 base between the two germline ends. CDR1 and CDR2 (germline): MNHNS, SASEGT. The CDR3 contains 13 residues.

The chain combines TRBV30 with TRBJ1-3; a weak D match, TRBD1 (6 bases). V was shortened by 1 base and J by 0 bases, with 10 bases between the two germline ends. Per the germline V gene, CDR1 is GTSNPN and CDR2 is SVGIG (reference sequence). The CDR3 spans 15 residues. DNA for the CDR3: TGTGCCTGGAGTGCAGGGGTAAACTCTGGAAACACCATATATTTT. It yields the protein CAWSAGVNSGNTIYF.

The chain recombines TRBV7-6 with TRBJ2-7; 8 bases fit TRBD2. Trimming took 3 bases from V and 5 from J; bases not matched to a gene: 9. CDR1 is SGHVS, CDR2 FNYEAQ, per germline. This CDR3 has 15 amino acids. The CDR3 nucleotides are TGTGCCAGCAGCTTTATAGATAGCGGGATCCACGAGCAGTACTTC. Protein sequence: CASSFIDSGIHEQYF.

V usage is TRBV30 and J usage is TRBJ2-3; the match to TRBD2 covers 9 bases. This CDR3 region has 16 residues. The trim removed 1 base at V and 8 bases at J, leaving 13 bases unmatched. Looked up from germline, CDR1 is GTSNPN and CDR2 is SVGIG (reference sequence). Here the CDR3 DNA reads TGTGCCTGGAGTGAGTTTGGTAGCGGGAGTCGGGGTACGCAGTATTTT. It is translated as CAWSEFGSGSRGTQYF.

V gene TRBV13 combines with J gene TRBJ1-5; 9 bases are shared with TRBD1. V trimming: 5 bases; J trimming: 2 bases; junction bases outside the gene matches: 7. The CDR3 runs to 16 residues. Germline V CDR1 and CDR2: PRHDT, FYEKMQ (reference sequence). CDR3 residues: CASSLGTGSGNQPQHF. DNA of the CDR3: TGTGCCAGCAGCCTCGGGACAGGGTCGGGCAATCAGCCCCAGCATTTT.

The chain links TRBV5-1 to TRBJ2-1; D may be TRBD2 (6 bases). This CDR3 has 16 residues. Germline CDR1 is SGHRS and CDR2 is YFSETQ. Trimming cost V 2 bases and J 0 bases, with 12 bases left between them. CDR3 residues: CASSFGGASSYNEQFF. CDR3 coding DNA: TGCGCCAGCAGCTTTGGCGGGGCCAGCTCCTACAATGAGCAGTTCTTC.

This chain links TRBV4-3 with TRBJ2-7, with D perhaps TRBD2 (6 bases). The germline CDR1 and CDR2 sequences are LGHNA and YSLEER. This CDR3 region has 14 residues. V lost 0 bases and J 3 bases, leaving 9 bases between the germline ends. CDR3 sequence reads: CASSQDLGGYEQYF. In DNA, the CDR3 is TGCGCCAGCAGCCAAGATCTGGGGGGCTACGAGCAGTACTTC.

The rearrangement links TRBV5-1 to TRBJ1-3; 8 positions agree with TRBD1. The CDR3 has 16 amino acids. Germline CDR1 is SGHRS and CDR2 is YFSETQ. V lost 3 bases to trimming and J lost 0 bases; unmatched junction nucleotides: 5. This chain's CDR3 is CASSYDGQGSGNTIYF. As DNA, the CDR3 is TGCGCCAGCAGCTATGACGGACAGGGCTCTGGAAACACCATATATTTT.

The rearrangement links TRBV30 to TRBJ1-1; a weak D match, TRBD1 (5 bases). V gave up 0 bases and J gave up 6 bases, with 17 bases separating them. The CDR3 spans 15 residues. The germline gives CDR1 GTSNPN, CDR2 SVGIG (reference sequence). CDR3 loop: CAWSVRSARAAEAFF. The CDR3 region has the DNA TGTGCCTGGAGTGTACGATCGGCCAGGGCCGCTGAAGCTTTCTTT.

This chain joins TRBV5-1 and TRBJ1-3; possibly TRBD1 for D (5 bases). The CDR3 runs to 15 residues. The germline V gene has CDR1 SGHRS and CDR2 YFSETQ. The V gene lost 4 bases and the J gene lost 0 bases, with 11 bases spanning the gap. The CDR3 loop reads CASSPGDFSGNTIYF. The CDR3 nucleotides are TGCGCCAGCAGCCCGGGGGACTTCTCTGGAAACACCATATATTTT.

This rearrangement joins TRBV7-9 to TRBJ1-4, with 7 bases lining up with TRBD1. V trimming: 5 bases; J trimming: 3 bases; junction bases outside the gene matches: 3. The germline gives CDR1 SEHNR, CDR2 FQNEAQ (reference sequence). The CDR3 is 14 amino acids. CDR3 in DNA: TGTGCCAGCAGCCCGGGGACAGCTAATGAAAAACTGTTTTTT. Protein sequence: CASSPGTANEKLFF.

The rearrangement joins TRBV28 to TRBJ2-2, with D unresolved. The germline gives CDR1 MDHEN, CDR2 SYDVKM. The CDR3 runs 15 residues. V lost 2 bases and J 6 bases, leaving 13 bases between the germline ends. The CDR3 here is CASSLPTYGAGELFF. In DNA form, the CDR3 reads TGTGCCAGCAGTTTACCGACATACGGCGCCGGGGAGCTGTTTTTT.

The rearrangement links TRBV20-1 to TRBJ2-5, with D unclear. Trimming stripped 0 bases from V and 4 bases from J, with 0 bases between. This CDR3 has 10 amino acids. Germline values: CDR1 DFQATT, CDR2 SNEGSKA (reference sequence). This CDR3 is CSAREETQYF. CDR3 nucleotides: TGCAGTGCTAGAGAAGAGACCCAGTACTTC.

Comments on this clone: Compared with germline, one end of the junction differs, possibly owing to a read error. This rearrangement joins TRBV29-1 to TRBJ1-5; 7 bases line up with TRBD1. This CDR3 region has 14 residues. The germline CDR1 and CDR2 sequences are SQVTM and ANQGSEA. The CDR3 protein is CSVEDREINQPQHF. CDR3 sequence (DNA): TGCAGCGTAGAAGACAGGGAAATCAATCAGCCCCAGCATTTT.